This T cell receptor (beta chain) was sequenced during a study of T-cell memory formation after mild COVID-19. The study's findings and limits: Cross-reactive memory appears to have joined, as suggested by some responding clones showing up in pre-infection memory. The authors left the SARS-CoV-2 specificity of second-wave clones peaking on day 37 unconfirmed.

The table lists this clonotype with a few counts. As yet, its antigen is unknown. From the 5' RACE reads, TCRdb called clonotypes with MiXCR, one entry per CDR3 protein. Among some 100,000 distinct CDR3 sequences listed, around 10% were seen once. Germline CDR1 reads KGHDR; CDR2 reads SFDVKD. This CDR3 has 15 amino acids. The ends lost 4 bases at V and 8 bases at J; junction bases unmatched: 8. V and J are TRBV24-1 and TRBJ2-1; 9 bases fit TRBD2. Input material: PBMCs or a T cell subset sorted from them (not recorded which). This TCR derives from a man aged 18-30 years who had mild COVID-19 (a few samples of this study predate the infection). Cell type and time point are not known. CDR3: CATSETGTSIYEQFF. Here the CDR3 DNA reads TGTGCCACCAGTGAAACCGGGACTAGCATCTATGAGCAGTTCTTC.